This TCR beta chain came from a study of regulatory T cells in long-lasting Graves disease. The CDR3 consists of 13 residues. Germline loops: CDR1 LGHDT, CDR2 YNNKEL (reference sequence). Trimming removed 3 bases from V and 8 bases from J, with 10 bases in between. This sample's time point: newly diagnosed GD, antithyroid drugs for less than 3 months. Construction of the TCR library relied on RNA isolated from PBMCs. Researchers made TCR beta libraries by using iRepertoire HTBI primers and running Arm-PCR on CDR3 regions. TCRdb re-analysed the multiplex PCR reads in MiXCR, keeping a single row per CDR3 protein. The data hold around 470,000 distinct CDR3 sequences, with 12% to 15% observed a single time. The data were also submitted as part of a second study, on T cells in Graves' hyperthyroidism and ophthalmopathy. As reported in that work: TCR CDR3 underwent first-round RT-PCR with the HTBI primer set.

The TCR originated in a woman in her fifties or sixties with Graves disease. The starting material was peripheral blood mononuclear cells (PBMCs), obtained at new diagnosis, from a patient treated with antithyroid drugs. The rearrangement links TRBV3-1 to TRBJ1-4; D not certain. The CDR3 DNA follows: TGTGCCAGCAGCCACTTAGTGGGGGAAAAACTGTTTTTT. Its protein is CASSHLVGEKLFF. The whole variable domain, filled in from reference TRBV3-1 and TRBJ1-4, reads DTAVSQTPKYLVTQMGNDKSIKCEQNLGHDTMYWYKQDSKKFLKIMFSYNNKELIINETVPNRFSPKSPDKAHLNLHINSLELGDSAVYFCASSHLVGEKLFFGSGTQLSVL.